Detailed here is one T cell receptor (beta chain). Its target is not known. The V gene's germline CDR1 is GTSNPN and CDR2 SVGIG (reference sequence). The CDR3 extends over 14 amino acids. V shed 0 bases and J 3 bases; nucleotides not matched to a gene: 4. The data derive from a study of siplizumab effects on memory and regulatory T cells. Notes on the study in general: Siplizumab conditions gave an average of around 65% Treg-derived mappable alloreactive CD4+ clones, versus 26.9% for controls. Alloreactive sequences traceable to unstimulated CD4+ memory cells were significantly reduced by siplizumab. Unstimulated naive T cells seemed to show more diversity than memory cells did, and they also seemed to be among the major contributors to the alloresponse.

Sequencing of each sample assayed about 10^5 TCR templates. Repertoires were generated with immunoSEQ multiplex PCR, while TCRdb's copy carries only in-frame clones and drops some. This table holds 100,000 or so clones, 93% found once. This sequence joins TRBV30 and TRBJ2-7; 8 bases agree with TRBD2. The sequenced sample was non-Treg CD4+ T cells sorted from blood. The TCR was taken from a human donor in good health. CDR3 sequence: CAWSVSSGFYEQYF. CDR3 DNA sequence: TGTGCCTGGAGTGTATCTAGCGGGTTCTACGAGCAGTACTTC.